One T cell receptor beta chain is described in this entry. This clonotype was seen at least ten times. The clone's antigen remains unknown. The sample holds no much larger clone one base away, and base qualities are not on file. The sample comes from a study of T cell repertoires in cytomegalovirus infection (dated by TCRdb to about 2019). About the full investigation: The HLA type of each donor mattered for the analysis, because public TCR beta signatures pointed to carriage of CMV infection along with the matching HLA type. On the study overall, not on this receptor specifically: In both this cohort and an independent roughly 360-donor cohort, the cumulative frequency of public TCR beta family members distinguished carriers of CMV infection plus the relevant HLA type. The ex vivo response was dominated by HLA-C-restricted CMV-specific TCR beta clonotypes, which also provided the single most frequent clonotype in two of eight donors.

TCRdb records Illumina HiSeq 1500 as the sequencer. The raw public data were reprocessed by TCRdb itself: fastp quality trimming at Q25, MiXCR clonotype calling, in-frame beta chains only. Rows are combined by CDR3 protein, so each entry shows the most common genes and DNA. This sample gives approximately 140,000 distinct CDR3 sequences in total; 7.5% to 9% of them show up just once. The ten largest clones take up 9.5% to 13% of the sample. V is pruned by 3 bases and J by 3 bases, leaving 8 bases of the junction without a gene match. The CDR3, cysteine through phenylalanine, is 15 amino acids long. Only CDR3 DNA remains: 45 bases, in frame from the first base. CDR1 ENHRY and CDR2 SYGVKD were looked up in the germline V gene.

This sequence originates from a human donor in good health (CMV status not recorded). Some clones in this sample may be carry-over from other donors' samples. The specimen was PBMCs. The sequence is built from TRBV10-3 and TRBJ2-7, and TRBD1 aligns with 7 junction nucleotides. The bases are TGTGCCATCAGTGATTACCGGGACAGCCTCTACGAGCAGTACTTC. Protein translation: CAISDYRDSLYEQYF.